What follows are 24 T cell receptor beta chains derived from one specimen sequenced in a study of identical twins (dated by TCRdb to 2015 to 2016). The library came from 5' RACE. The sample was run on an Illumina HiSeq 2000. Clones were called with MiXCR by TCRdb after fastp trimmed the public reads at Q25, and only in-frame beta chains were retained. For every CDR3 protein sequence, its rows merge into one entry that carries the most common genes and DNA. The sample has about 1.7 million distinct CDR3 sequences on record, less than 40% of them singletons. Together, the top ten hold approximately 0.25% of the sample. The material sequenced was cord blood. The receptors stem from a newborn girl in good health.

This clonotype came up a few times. The CDR3 DNA reads TGTGCCAGCAGTCTTAGACAGTTTGGCTACACCTTC. This encodes CASSLRQFGYTF. The rearrangement joins TRBV12-3 or TRBV12-4 to TRBJ1-2, with D possibly matching TRBD1 (5 bases). V lost 5 bases to trimming and J lost 7 bases, with 11 bases between them. This CDR3 is built from 12 residues.

The CDR3, as DNA: TGTGCCAGCAGCTTGGCCAGCGGGATTCCGTACTTC. This translates into CASSLASGIPYF. The rearrangement uses TRBV7-6 and TRBJ2-5; TRBD2 matches 7 bases. The CDR3 runs to 12 residues. Germline-derived CDR1 and CDR2 are SGHVS and FNYEAQ. The junction had 8 bases not matched to a gene; V was cut back by 3 bases and J by 13 bases.

The CDR3 sequence: CASSYGRGRGEKLFF. Here the CDR3 DNA reads TGTGCCAGCAGTTACGGAAGGGGGCGCGGGGAAAAACTGTTTTTT. The rearrangement links TRBV6-5 to TRBJ1-4; 7 bases fit TRBD1. The ends lost 2 bases at V and 8 bases at J; junction bases unmatched: 8. CDR1 is MNHEY, CDR2 SVGAGI, per germline. The CDR3 is 15 amino acids.

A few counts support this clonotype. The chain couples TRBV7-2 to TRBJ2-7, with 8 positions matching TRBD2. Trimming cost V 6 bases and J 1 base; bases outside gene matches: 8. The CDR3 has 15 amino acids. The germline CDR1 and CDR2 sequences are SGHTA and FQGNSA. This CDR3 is CASSAAAGGSYEQYF. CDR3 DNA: TGTGCCAGCAGTGCTGCCGCGGGAGGTTCCTACGAGCAGTACTTC.

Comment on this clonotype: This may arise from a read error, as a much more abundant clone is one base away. This CDR3 is CASSHGPGTYEQYF. For the CDR3, the DNA is TGCGCCAGCAGTCACGGACCAGGGACCTACGAGCAGTACTTC. The rearrangement joins TRBV5-1 to TRBJ2-7; D is perhaps TRBD1 (5 bases). CDR3 length: 14 amino acids. The ends were cut back, 5 bases at V and 2 bases at J, with 14 bases in the middle. Germline V gives CDR1 SGHRS, CDR2 YFSETQ.

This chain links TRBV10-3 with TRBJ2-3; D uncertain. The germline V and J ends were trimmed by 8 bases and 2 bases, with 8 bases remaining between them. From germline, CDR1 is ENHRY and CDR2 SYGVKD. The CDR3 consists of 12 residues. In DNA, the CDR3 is TGTGCCATCGGTACCGACACAGATACGCAGTATTTT. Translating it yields CAIGTDTDTQYF.

CDR3: CSASPQGKPYNEQFF. CDR3 DNA: TGCAGTGCTAGCCCACAGGGTAAGCCCTACAATGAGCAGTTCTTC. V usage is TRBV20-1 and J usage is TRBJ2-1; D may be TRBD1 (6 bases). The CDR3 has 15 residues. Trimming cost V 3 bases and J 2 bases, with 14 bases left between them. Per the germline V gene, CDR1 is DFQATT and CDR2 is SNEGSKA (reference sequence).

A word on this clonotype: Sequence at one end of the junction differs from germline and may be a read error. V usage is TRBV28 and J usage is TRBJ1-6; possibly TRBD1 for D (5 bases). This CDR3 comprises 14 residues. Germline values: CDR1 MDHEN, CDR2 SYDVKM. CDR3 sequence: CASSPTGSGSPPHF. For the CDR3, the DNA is TGTGCCAGCAGCCCCACAGGAAGTGGTTCACCCCCCCACTTT.

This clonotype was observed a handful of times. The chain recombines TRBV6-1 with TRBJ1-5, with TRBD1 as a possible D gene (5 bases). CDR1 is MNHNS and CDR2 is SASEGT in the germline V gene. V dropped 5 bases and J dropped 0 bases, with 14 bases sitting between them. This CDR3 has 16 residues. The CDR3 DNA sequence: TGTGCCAGCAGTAAAGGACACCCCTATAGCAATCAGCCCCAGCATTTT. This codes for CASSKGHPYSNQPQHF.

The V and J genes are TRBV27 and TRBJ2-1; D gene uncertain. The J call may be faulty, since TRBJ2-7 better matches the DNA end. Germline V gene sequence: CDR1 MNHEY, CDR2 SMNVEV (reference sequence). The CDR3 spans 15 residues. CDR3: CASSLIGNFYNEQYF. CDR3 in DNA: TGTGCCAGCAGTTTAATAGGAAATTTCTACAATGAGCAGTACTTC.

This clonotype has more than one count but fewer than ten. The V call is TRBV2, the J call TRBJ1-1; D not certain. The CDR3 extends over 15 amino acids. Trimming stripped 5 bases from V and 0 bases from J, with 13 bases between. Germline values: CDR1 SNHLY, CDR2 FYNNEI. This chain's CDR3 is CASSRFQRMNTEAFF. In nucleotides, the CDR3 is TGTGCCAGCAGTCGATTCCAGAGGATGAACACTGAAGCTTTCTTT.

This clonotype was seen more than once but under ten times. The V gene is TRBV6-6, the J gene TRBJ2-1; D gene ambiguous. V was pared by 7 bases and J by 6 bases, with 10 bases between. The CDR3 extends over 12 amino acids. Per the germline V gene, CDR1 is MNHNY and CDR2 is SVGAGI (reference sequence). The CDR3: CASTFAGNEQFF. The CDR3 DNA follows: TGTGCCAGCACTTTCGCAGGCAATGAGCAGTTCTTC.

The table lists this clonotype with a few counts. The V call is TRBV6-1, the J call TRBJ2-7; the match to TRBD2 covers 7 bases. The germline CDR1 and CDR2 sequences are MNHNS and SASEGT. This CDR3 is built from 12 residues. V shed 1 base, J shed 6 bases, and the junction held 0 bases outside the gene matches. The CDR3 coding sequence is TGTGCCAGCAGTGAAGGCGGGAGCGAGCAGTACTTC. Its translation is CASSEGGSEQYF.

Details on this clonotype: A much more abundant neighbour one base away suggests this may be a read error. The CDR3 nucleotides are TGTGCCTGCAGCCAAGAAACTAGCGGGAGGGCTGAGCAGTTCTTC. As protein: CACSQETSGRAEQFF. The chain links TRBV4-2 to TRBJ2-1; 13 nucleotides align to TRBD2. Looked up from germline, CDR1 is LGHNA and CDR2 is YNFKEQ. CDR3 length: 15 amino acids.

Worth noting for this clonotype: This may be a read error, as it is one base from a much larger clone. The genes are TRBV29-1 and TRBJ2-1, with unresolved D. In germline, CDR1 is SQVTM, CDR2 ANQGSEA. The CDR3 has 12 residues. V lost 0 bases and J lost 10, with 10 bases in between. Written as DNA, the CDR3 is TGCAGCGTTGAAGATCCCCCCTACGAGCAGTTCTTC. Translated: CSVEDPPYEQFF.

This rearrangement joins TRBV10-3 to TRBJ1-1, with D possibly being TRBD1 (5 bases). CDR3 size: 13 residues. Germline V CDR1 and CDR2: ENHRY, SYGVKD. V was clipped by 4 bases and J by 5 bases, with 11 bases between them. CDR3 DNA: TGTGCCATCAGTGGCGTCGGGGGTACTGAAGCTTTCTTT. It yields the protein CAISGVGGTEAFF.

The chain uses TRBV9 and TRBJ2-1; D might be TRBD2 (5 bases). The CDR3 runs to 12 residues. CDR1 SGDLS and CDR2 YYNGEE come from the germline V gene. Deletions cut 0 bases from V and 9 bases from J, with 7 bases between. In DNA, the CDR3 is TGTGCCAGCAGCGTAGAGAGCGGTGAGCAGTTCTTC. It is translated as CASSVESGEQFF.

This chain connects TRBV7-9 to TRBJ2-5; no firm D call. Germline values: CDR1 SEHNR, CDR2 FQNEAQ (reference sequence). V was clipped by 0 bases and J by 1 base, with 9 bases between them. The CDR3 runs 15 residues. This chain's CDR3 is CASSLARATQETQYF. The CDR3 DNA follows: TGTGCCAGCAGCTTAGCGCGAGCTACCCAAGAGACCCAGTACTTC. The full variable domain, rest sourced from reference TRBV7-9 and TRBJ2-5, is DTGVSQNPRHKITKRGQNVTFRCDPISEHNRLYWYRQTLGQGPEFLTYFQNEAQLEKSRLLSDRFSAERPKGSFSTLEIQRTEQGDSAMYLCASSLARATQETQYFGPGTRLLVL.

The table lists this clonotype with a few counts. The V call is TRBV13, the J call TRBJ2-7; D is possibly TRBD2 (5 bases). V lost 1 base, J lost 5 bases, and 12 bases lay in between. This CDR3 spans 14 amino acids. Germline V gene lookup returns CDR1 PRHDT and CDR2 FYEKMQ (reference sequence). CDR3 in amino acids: CASSLEPLGNEQYF. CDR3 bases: TGTGCCAGCAGCTTAGAGCCCCTCGGGAACGAGCAGTACTTC.

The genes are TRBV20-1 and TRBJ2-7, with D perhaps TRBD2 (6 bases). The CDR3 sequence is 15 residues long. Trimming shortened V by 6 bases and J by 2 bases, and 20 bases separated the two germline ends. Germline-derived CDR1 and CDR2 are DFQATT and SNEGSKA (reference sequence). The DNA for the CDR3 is TGCAGTGCCAGTCGGCGGGACTTAACCACCTACGAGCAGTACTTC. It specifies CSASRRDLTTYEQYF.

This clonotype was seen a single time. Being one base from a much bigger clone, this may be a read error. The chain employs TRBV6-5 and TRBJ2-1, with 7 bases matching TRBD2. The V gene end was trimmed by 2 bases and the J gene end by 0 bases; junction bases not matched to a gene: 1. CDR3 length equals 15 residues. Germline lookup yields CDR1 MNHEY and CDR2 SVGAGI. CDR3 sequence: CASSYGRASYNEQFF. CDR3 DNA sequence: TGTGCCAGCAGTTACGGGAGGGCCTCCTACAATGAGCAGTTCTTC.

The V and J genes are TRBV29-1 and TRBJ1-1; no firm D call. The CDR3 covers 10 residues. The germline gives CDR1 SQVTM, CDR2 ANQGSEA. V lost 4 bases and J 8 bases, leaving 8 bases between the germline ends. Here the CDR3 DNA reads TGCAGCGTTGGCCCCACCGAAGCTTTCTTT. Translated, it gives CSVGPTEAFF.

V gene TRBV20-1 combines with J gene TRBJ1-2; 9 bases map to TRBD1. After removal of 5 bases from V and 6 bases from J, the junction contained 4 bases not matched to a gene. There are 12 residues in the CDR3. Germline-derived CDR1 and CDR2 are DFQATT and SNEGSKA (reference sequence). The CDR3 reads CSAHRGRDGYTF. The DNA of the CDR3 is TGCAGTGCTCACAGGGGGCGGGATGGCTACACCTTC.

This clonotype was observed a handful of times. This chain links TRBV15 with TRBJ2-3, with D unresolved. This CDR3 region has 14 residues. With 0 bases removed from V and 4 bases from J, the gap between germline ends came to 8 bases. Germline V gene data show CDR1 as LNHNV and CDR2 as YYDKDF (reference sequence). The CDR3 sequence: CATSRDVSPDTQYF. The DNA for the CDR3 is TGTGCCACCAGCAGAGACGTAAGCCCAGATACGCAGTATTTT.